This T cell receptor (beta chain) is from a study of cytomegalovirus exposure and HLA in healthy donors. As for the study in general: There were some 400 genotyped donors. Of these, about 81% fell in the genetic ancestry cluster associated with self-reported Caucasian donors. Whole-study results and caveats: Later analysis showed most CMV-associated TCR beta chains appearing HLA-restricted. The authors later found TCR association rates varying by HLA locus, with DRB1 most and HLA-C fewest.

CDR3 length: 15 residues. CDR1 is ENHRY, CDR2 SYGVKD, per germline. The ends lost 5 bases at V and 2 bases at J; junction bases unmatched: 4. About this clone: Its antigen is currently unknown.

Both 60 Vbeta primers and 13 Jbeta primers went into the PCR. Sequencing used immunoSEQ multiplex PCR; TCRdb keeps in-frame clones, though not all of them. The specimen's table records around 27,000 clones. This sequence originates from a man aged 25-45 years in good health and CMV-seronegative. The chain has TRBV10-3 and TRBJ2-3; 10 positions agree with TRBD1. Sequencing was performed on PBMCs. The CDR3: CAISPGTGDTDTQYF. CDR3 coding DNA: TGTGCCATCAGTCCCGGGACAGGGGACACAGATACGCAGTATTTT.